Listed below are T cell receptor beta chains from one sample, sequenced in a study of OX40 agonist ivuxolimab in advanced cancers. Repertoires were generated with immunoSEQ multiplex PCR, while TCRdb's copy carries only in-frame clones and drops some. This table has some 80,000 clones, around 87% appearing once. Here the sequenced sample was CD4+ or CD8+ T cells sorted from blood, taken in a trial of the OX40 agonist ivuxolimab. The receptors come from an adult with an advanced solid tumor such as melanoma, head and neck, liver or kidney cancer. CDR3s include the opening cysteine and the closing phenylalanine or tryptophan. D genes are given only for firm matches. Rows give clone size only sometimes, using once, few, many, or a class for an expanded clone.

clone_size cdr3_length j_call v_call d_call cdr3_nt cdr3_aa
few 13 TRBJ1-1 TRBV10-3 . TGTGCCATCAGTGTTGGGAGTGACACTGAAGCTTTCTTT CAISVGSDTEAFF
. 14 TRBJ2-7 TRBV19 . TGTGCCAGTAGTAAATATTGGGGGACCTACGAGCAGTACTTC CASSKYWGTYEQYF
few 12 TRBJ2-1 TRBV28 . TGTGCCAGCAGTCCTCTAGTGAATGAGCAGTTCTTC CASSPLVNEQFF
. 16 TRBJ1-2 TRBV21-1 . TGTGCCAGCAGCAAAGTTAGGACGGGTGGGGACTATGGCTACACCTTC CASSKVRTGGDYGYTF
. 19 TRBJ1-1 TRBV4-3 TRBD1 TGCGCCAGCAGCCCTACCCCGGGACCAGGGGGAGTATTGAACACTGAAGCTTTCTTT CASSPTPGPGGVLNTEAFF
. 15 TRBJ2-7 TRBV5-1 TRBD1 TGCGCCAGCAGCACCTCGACAGGGGGGGTCTACGAGCAGTACTTC CASSTSTGGVYEQYF
once 15 TRBJ2-7 TRBV7-3 TRBD2 TGTGCCAGCAGCCGCGTGGGACTAGCGGACTACGAGCAGTACTTC CASSRVGLADYEQYF
. 16 TRBJ2-1 TRBV18 TRBD1 TGTGCCAGCTCCGAGATACAGGGGAGTACCTACAATGAGCAGTTCTTC CASSEIQGSTYNEQFF
. 13 TRBJ1-1 TRBV10-1 . TGCGCCAGCAGTGTTTTACCGAACACTGAAGCTTTCTTT CASSVLPNTEAFF
. 12 TRBJ1-6 TRBV28 . TGTGCCAGCAGTTTAGGGAGGCCACCCCTCCACTTT CASSLGRPPLHF
. 13 TRBJ1-5 TRBV6-5 . TGTGCCAGCAGCCCCGACAGAAATCAGCCCCAGCATTTT CASSPDRNQPQHF
. 18 TRBJ1-2 TRBV18 TRBD1 TGTGCCAGCTCACCTAGTATACCTGGACAGGGTACCCACTATGGCTACACCTTC CASSPSIPGQGTHYGYTF
. 16 TRBJ1-6 TRBV2 . TGTGCCAGCAGCCCAGAGCGGCGGATGGGAAATTCACCCCTCCACTTT CASSPERRMGNSPLHF
. 14 TRBJ2-7 TRBV6-6 TRBD1 TGTGCCAGCAGTATGGGACAGGGCCCCTACGAGCAGTACTTC CASSMGQGPYEQYF
. 16 TRBJ2-1 TRBV13 TRBD2 TGTGCCAGCAGCTTTAGGACTAGCGGGGGGGCTTGGGAGCAGTTCTTC CASSFRTSGGAWEQFF
. 16 TRBJ1-1 TRBV27 TRBD1 TGTGCCAGCAGTTTAAAGGGACGTCCGGACAGGGAGGAAGCTTTCTTT CASSLKGRPDREEAFF
few 13 TRBJ2-7 TRBV11-2 . TGTGCCAGCAGCTTTCAGGACTCCTACGAGCAGTACTTC CASSFQDSYEQYF
. 13 TRBJ2-4 TRBV2 TRBD1 TGTGCCAGCTCGGGACAGGGGTGGCACATTCAGTACTTC CASSGQGWHIQYF
. 13 TRBJ1-1 TRBV7-2 . TGTGCCAGCAGCTACACATGGACAGCCGAAGCTTTCTTT CASSYTWTAEAFF
. 13 TRBJ2-3 TRBV5-4 . TGTGCCAGCAGCTTGGACAGCACAGATACGCAGTATTTT CASSLDSTDTQYF
. 14 TRBJ1-5 TRBV10-3 . TGTGCCATCAGTGGAGGGCTGGGAGATCAGCCCCAGCATTTT CAISGGLGDQPQHF
. 16 TRBJ2-3 TRBV15 . TGTGCCACCAGCAGCCAACCGGGCCTCAGCACAGATACGCAGTATTTT CATSSQPGLSTDTQYF
. 13 TRBJ1-1 TRBV5-1 TRBD1 TGCGCCAGCAGTAGGACAGGGGAATCTGAAGCTTTCTTT CASSRTGESEAFF
. 14 TRBJ2-3 TRBV6-1 TRBD2 TGTGCCAGCACCCCGGGACTAGCGACAGATACGCAGTATTTT CASTPGLATDTQYF
. 16 TRBJ2-5 TRBV28 TRBD2 TGTGCCAGCAACTGGGGACTAGCGGGGGTGGGGGAGACCCAGTACTTC CASNWGLAGVGETQYF
. 13 TRBJ1-5 TRBV30 . TGTGCCTGGAGTGTAGGGAACAATCAGCCCCAGCATTTT CAWSVGNNQPQHF
few 15 TRBJ2-1 TRBV2 TRBD2 TGTGCCAGCAGTGTGTGGCGGGGGACTCACAATGAGCAGTTCTTC CASSVWRGTHNEQFF
. 12 TRBJ1-1 TRBV7-9 TRBD1 TGTGCCAGCAGCGGGACAGCGACTGAAGCTTTCTTT CASSGTATEAFF
. 13 TRBJ2-3 TRBV4-2 . TGTGCCAGCAGCCAAGATCCGGGGAGTACGCAGTATTTT CASSQDPGSTQYF
. 13 TRBJ1-2 TRBV11-2 . TGTGCCAGCAGCTTAGCGGGGGATTATGGCTACACCTTC CASSLAGDYGYTF
. 16 TRBJ1-4 TRBV7-2 . TGTGCCAGCAGCTTAGTTGGCCCGGGAACTAATGAAAAACTGTTTTTT CASSLVGPGTNEKLFF
. 14 TRBJ1-1 TRBV6-5 . TGTGCCAGCAGTTACGAGGTGGGTCGGACTGAAGCTTTCTTT CASSYEVGRTEAFF
. 18 TRBJ2-4 TRBV23-1 TRBD2 TGCGCCAGCAGTCAATCCAGCGAACTAGCGGGAGACCCAAACATTCAGTACTTC CASSQSSELAGDPNIQYF
. 14 TRBJ2-2 TRBV11-2 . TGTGCCAGCAGCATGGATACAGGGCCCGGGGGGCTGTTTTTT CASSMDTGPGGLFF
. 15 TRBJ2-7 TRBV4-1 TRBD1 TGCGCCAGCAGCCAAGGGACAGGGGCCTCCTACGAGCAGTACTTC CASSQGTGASYEQYF
. 13 TRBJ2-5 TRBV18 TRBD2 TGTGCCAGCTCTCGGGGGGACCAAGAGACCCAGTACTTC CASSRGDQETQYF
. 15 TRBJ1-5 TRBV12-5 . TGTGCTAGTGGTTTGCGCACGGGGGGCGCTCAGCCCCAGCATTTT CASGLRTGGAQPQHF
. 11 TRBJ2-7 TRBV6-6 . TGTGCCAGCAGTTGGGACTACGAGCAGTACTTC CASSWDYEQYF
. 13 TRBJ1-1 TRBV6-1 . TGTGCCAGCAGCCGAGAGGGGGGAAGGAGAGCTTTCTTT CASSREGGRRAFF
few 13 TRBJ1-5 TRBV9 . TGTGCCAGCAGCGTAGGGGGCGGACAGCCCCAGCATTTT CASSVGGGQPQHF